One and the same sample provided the 21 T cell receptor beta chains below, sequenced in a study of blood T cell repertoires in COVID-19. Some clones are missing from TCRdb's copy, which holds only in-frame ones; the method was immunoSEQ multiplex PCR. The sample has roughly 290,000 clones, around 88% seen once. The sequencing sample was made of peripheral blood. The receptor source for this set is a woman in her 30s who had recovered from COVID-19.

The genes are TRBV6-4 and TRBJ1-6; no definite D call. The germline CDR1 and CDR2 sequences are MRHNA and SNTAGT. CDR3 length equals 13 residues. Trimming stripped 5 bases from V and 4 bases from J, with 6 bases between. This CDR3 is CASSRTYNSPLHF. The CDR3 DNA reads TGTGCCAGCAGTAGGACTTATAATTCACCCCTCCACTTT.

This chain joins TRBV2 and TRBJ1-5, with D maybe TRBD1 (6 bases). From germline, CDR1 is SNHLY and CDR2 FYNNEI. The CDR3 has 13 amino acids. V dropped 8 bases and J dropped 8 bases, with 16 bases sitting between them. As DNA, the CDR3 is TGTGCCAGCGAGGAGCAGGGGAGGGAGCCCCAGCATTTT. The encoded protein is CASEEQGREPQHF.

The chain links TRBV5-6 to TRBJ1-1; unclear D gene. CDR1 is SGHDT, CDR2 YYEEEE, per germline. Trimming cost V 0 bases and J 9 bases, with 9 bases left between them. This CDR3 spans 12 amino acids. CDR3 loop: CASSLAASKAFF. DNA for the CDR3: TGTGCCAGCAGCTTGGCCGCCAGTAAAGCTTTCTTT.

The chain combines TRBV6-5 with TRBJ2-7; possibly TRBD1 for D (5 bases). From germline, CDR1 is MNHEY and CDR2 SVGAGI. The germline V and J ends were trimmed by 4 bases and 6 bases, with 13 bases remaining between them. This CDR3 region has 13 residues. CDR3 amino acids: CASSFTGVREQYF. The DNA of the CDR3 is TGTGCCAGCAGTTTTACAGGAGTCCGCGAGCAGTACTTC.

The chain joins TRBV19 to TRBJ1-3; D gene unclear. The germline gives CDR1 LNHDA, CDR2 SQIVND (reference sequence). CDR3 length: 17 amino acids. Trimming took 5 bases from V and 3 from J, leaving 20 bases between them. CDR3 nucleotide sequence: TGTGCCAGTAGTCCTTTTGTCGGGAACCTGTTTGGAAACACCATATATTTT. Amino acid sequence: CASSPFVGNLFGNTIYF.

This clone was recorded a few times. This chain connects TRBV23-1 to TRBJ1-5; unclear D gene. TRBV23-1 is identified as an open reading frame with a role that is uncertain. V lost 4 bases to trimming and J lost 0 bases, with 22 bases between them. The length of the CDR3 is 19 residues. CDR3 in amino acids: CASSPILLATEYSNQPQHF. The CDR3, as DNA: TGCGCCAGCAGTCCGATCCTTTTGGCGACGGAGTATAGCAATCAGCCCCAGCATTTT.

V usage is TRBV2 and J usage is TRBJ2-3; D call uncertain. This CDR3 has 12 residues. CDR1 is SNHLY, CDR2 FYNNEI, per germline. The V end lost 10 bases, the J end lost 2 bases, and 10 bases lay between the germline ends. As DNA, the CDR3 is TGTGCCACCTACTACGACACAGATACGCAGTATTTT. As protein: CATYYDTDTQYF.

This sequence joins TRBV2 and TRBJ2-4; tentative D call: TRBD2 (6 bases). The CDR3 has 16 residues. The germline V gene encodes CDR1 SNHLY and CDR2 FYNNEI. V was trimmed by 8 bases and J by 0 bases, leaving 17 bases between them. This CDR3 is CASHGGDNLAKNIQYF. Written as DNA, the CDR3 is TGTGCCAGCCATGGCGGGGATAACCTAGCCAAAAACATTCAGTACTTC.

V usage is TRBV6-6 and J usage is TRBJ2-5, with D maybe TRBD2 (6 bases). This CDR3 spans 17 amino acids. The V and J ends lost 5 bases and 1 base respectively, with 20 bases between them. Germline CDR1 reads MNHNY; CDR2 reads SVGAGI (reference sequence). The CDR3 is CASSQRRPGTSQETQYF. Written as DNA, the CDR3 is TGTGCCAGCAGTCAGAGAAGACCTGGGACTTCCCAAGAGACCCAGTACTTC.

The CDR3 nucleotides are TGCGCCAGCAGCCAAGTGGGGCGGGGACTCACAGATACGCAGTATTTT. Its protein product is CASSQVGRGLTDTQYF. This sequence joins TRBV4-1 and TRBJ2-3, with a possible D match to TRBD2 (6 bases). The CDR3 runs to 16 residues. Trimming removed 1 base from V and 2 bases from J, with 13 bases in between. From germline, CDR1 is MGHRA and CDR2 YSYEKL.

The CDR3 nucleotides read TGTGCCAGCAGCTATACGGACAGCCAAGTAATGAACACTGAAGCTTTCTTT. It translates to CASSYTDSQVMNTEAFF. The chain uses TRBV5-5 and TRBJ1-1; TRBD1 is a possible D gene (6 bases). V was cut by 3 bases and J by 0 bases, with 18 bases left in between. Germline V lookup: CDR1 SGHKS, CDR2 YYEKEE (reference sequence). There are 17 residues in the CDR3.

The chain uses TRBV28 and TRBJ1-5, with TRBD1 as a possible D gene (6 bases). Trimming took 2 bases from V and 7 from J, leaving 18 bases between them. The germline CDR1 and CDR2 sequences are MDHEN and SYDVKM. The CDR3 contains 16 residues. The CDR3 sequence is CASSLPRTEGGQPQHF. CDR3 bases: TGTGCCAGCAGTTTACCCCGGACAGAAGGCGGCCAGCCCCAGCATTTT. The full variable domain, rest sourced from reference TRBV28 and TRBJ1-5, is DVKVTQSSRYLVKRTGEKVFLECVQDMDHENMFWYRQDPGLGLRLIYFSYDVKMKEKGDIPEGYSVSREKKERFSLILESASTNQTSMYLCASSLPRTEGGQPQHFGDGTRLSIL.

This chain links TRBV28 with TRBJ1-2, with a tentative D call TRBD1 (5 bases). Germline V CDR1 and CDR2: MDHEN, SYDVKM. The length of the CDR3 is 13 residues. V was clipped by 5 bases and J by 4 bases, with 11 bases between them. The CDR3 loop reads CASSRGMTYGYTF. The CDR3 DNA is TGTGCCAGCAGTCGGGGGATGACCTATGGCTACACCTTC.

J is TRBJ1-6 and V is TRBV6-1, with D possibly being TRBD1 (5 bases). Germline V lookup: CDR1 MNHNS, CDR2 SASEGT. There are 15 residues in the CDR3. V lost 0 bases and J lost 7, with 10 bases in between. The CDR3 spells CASSEARGVNSPLHF. CDR3 nucleotide sequence: TGTGCCAGCAGTGAAGCGCGGGGCGTGAATTCACCCCTCCACTTT.

The chain carries TRBV28 and TRBJ1-6; D remains ambiguous. The V and J ends lost 7 bases and 9 bases respectively, with 19 bases between them. Germline CDR1 reads MDHEN; CDR2 reads SYDVKM. This CDR3 contains 15 residues. Here the CDR3 reads CASTLTGEFSSPLHF. For the CDR3, the DNA is TGTGCCAGCACCCTAACCGGGGAGTTTAGTTCACCCCTCCACTTT.

The rearrangement links TRBV19 to TRBJ1-2, with 7 bases fitting TRBD1. With V trimmed by 7 bases and J by 5 bases, 4 bases remained unmatched. This CDR3 contains 12 residues. Germline V gene lookup returns CDR1 LNHDA and CDR2 SQIVND (reference sequence). Here the CDR3 DNA reads TGTGCCAGTACCAGACAGGGTTATGGCTACACCTTC. Translating it yields CASTRQGYGYTF.

This clone was recorded only once. This chain connects TRBV3-1 (or the pseudogene TRBV3-2) to TRBJ2-7, with a possible D match to TRBD2 (5 bases). The germline V gene encodes CDR1 LGHDT and CDR2 YNNKEL (reference sequence). Trimming shortened V by 6 bases and J by 1 base, and 13 bases separated the two germline ends. This CDR3 region has 14 residues. The CDR3 loop is CASSQRETSYEQYF. CDR3 DNA: TGTGCCAGCAGTCAGAGGGAGACTTCCTACGAGCAGTACTTC.

V and J are TRBV6-1 and TRBJ1-2; no clear D gene. From germline, CDR1 is MNHNS and CDR2 SASEGT. V lost 1 base, J lost 8 bases, and 14 bases lay in between. CDR3 length: 14 amino acids. The CDR3 region has the DNA TGTGCCAGCAGTGAAGGTAGCAAGGCCCGGGGCTACACCTTC. It encodes CASSEGSKARGYTF.

The V gene is TRBV4-3, the J gene TRBJ1-1; D is perhaps TRBD1 (6 bases). V shed 3 bases and J shed 3 bases, with 14 bases lying between them. The CDR3 contains 15 residues. Germline loops: CDR1 LGHNA, CDR2 YSLEER. The CDR3 bases are TGCGCCAGCAGCCAGGTTATGGACAGCCACACTGAAGCTTTCTTT. Amino acids: CASSQVMDSHTEAFF.

The chain recombines TRBV5-1 with TRBJ2-3; TRBD2 aligns across 9 bases. In germline, CDR1 is SGHRS, CDR2 YFSETQ. This CDR3 comprises 14 residues. J was trimmed by 6 bases and V by 7 bases; bases with no gene match: 9. Here the CDR3 reads CASSPSGMLDTQYF. DNA of the CDR3: TGCGCCAGCTCACCTAGCGGGATGCTTGATACGCAGTATTTT.

This sequence joins TRBV6-2 or TRBV6-3 and TRBJ1-2; unclear D gene. Germline CDR1 MNHEY, CDR2 SVGEGT. V was shortened by 3 bases and J by 0 bases, with 8 bases between the two germline ends. CDR3 length: 14 amino acids. The CDR3: CASSYSLSNYGYTF. DNA for the CDR3: TGTGCCAGCAGTTATTCCCTATCTAACTATGGCTACACCTTC.